The 17 T cell receptor beta chains below come from one sample, sequenced in a study of Ad26.COV2.S vaccination and SARS-CoV-2 variants. Here immunoSEQ multiplex PCR was the method, and the copy in TCRdb shows in-frame clones only, minus some. The sample lists approximately 97,000 clones, around 82% seen once, with around a sixth in the top ten. Sequences were derived from peripheral blood, sampled after recovery from COVID-19. The receptors here all came from a human donor who had recovered from COVID-19.

The rearrangement links TRBV2 to TRBJ2-3, with D possibly TRBD2 on 7 matching bases. From germline, CDR1 is SNHLY and CDR2 FYNNEI. This CDR3 is built from 14 residues. V was trimmed by 8 bases and J by 5 bases, leaving 17 bases between them. In nucleotides, the CDR3 is TGTGCCAGCGACTTGGGGGGGGGCCTAGATACGCAGTATTTT. Its protein is CASDLGGGLDTQYF.

The V call is TRBV5-6, the J call TRBJ1-2; D may be TRBD1 (5 bases). The CDR3 extends over 17 amino acids. Germline V gives CDR1 SGHDT, CDR2 YYEEEE. V was trimmed by 2 bases and J by 6 bases, leaving 23 bases between them. CDR3 nucleotides: TGTGCCAGCAGCTTTGGGGCAGGGTACTACTATCATCATGGCTACACCTTC. Its protein product is CASSFGAGYYYHHGYTF.

The rearrangement joins TRBV11-2 to TRBJ2-5; 10 bases are a match to TRBD1. This CDR3 contains 14 residues. J lost 4 bases, V lost 4 bases, and 3 bases had no gene match. Per germline, CDR1 SGHAT and CDR2 FQNNGV. The CDR3 nucleotides read TGTGCCAGCAGCTGGACAGGGGGGCTAGAGACCCAGTACTTC. Its protein product is CASSWTGGLETQYF.

CDR3 coding DNA: TGTGCCAGCATCCCCCGGGACAGCTACTATGGCTACACCTTC. Translated, it gives CASIPRDSYYGYTF. This chain uses TRBV6-6 with TRBJ1-2, with 7 bases aligning to TRBD1. This CDR3 spans 14 amino acids. From germline, CDR1 is MNHNY and CDR2 SVGAGI (reference sequence). J was trimmed by 3 bases and V by 7 bases; bases with no gene match: 8.

The V gene is TRBV5-4, the J gene TRBJ2-1, with D maybe TRBD2 (5 bases). Trimming shortened V by 0 bases and J by 10 bases, and 17 bases separated the two germline ends. The CDR3 loop spans 15 amino acids. Germline V gene data show CDR1 as SGHNT and CDR2 as YYREEE (reference sequence). CDR3 nucleotides: TGTGCCAGCAGCTTGGGGATCGGGAACGACGGAGAGCAGTTCTTC. Residues: CASSLGIGNDGEQFF.

This clone was seen a handful of times. CDR3 loop: CATSSYNSPLHF. CDR3 nucleotide sequence: TGTGCCACCAGCTCCTATAATTCACCCCTCCACTTT. This chain uses TRBV2 with TRBJ1-6; D ambiguous. The CDR3 has 12 amino acids. Germline assignment: CDR1 SNHLY and CDR2 FYNNEI. The germline V and J ends were trimmed by 10 bases and 0 bases, with 4 bases remaining between them.

V gene TRBV30 combines with J gene TRBJ1-4, with 7 bases matching TRBD1. The germline V gene encodes CDR1 GTSNPN and CDR2 SVGIG (reference sequence). This CDR3 comprises 15 residues. Germline trimming cut 2 bases from V and 3 bases from J; bases unmatched to any gene: 6. CDR3 coding DNA: TGTGCCTGGAGTATCATGACAGGGTCTAATGAAAAACTGTTTTTT. It translates to CAWSIMTGSNEKLFF. Full variable domain (rest looked up from reference TRBV30 and TRBJ1-4): SQTIHQWPATLVQPVGSPLSLECTVEGTSNPNLYWYRQAAGRGLQLLFYSVGIGQISSEVPQNLSASRPQDRQFILSSKKLLLSDSGFYLCAWSIMTGSNEKLFFGSGTQLSVL.

This sequence joins TRBV18 and TRBJ2-7; D is undetermined. Trimming left V 2 bases short and J 2 bases short, with 7 bases between. This CDR3 comprises 13 residues. Germline CDR1 and CDR2: KGHSH and LQKENI. CDR3: CASSPDGTYEQYF. CDR3 DNA: TGTGCCAGCTCACCAGACGGTACCTACGAGCAGTACTTC.

This clone was observed at least ten times. The CDR3 loop is CATSERQEIDEQFF. The CDR3 DNA is TGTGCCACCAGTGAGAGACAAGAGATAGATGAGCAGTTCTTC. The chain combines TRBV24-1 with TRBJ2-1; D unresolved. V lost 4 bases, J lost 8 bases, and 14 bases lay in between. Germline V CDR1 and CDR2: KGHDR, SFDVKD. The CDR3 extends over 14 amino acids.

This clone was counted ten times or more. This rearrangement joins TRBV30 to TRBJ1-1; no definite D call. V gave up 3 bases and J gave up 5 bases, with 10 bases separating them. Germline V gives CDR1 GTSNPN, CDR2 SVGIG (reference sequence). This CDR3 is 12 amino acids long. The CDR3: CAWSLPGTEAFF. CDR3 sequence (DNA): TGTGCCTGGAGCCTTCCGGGGACTGAAGCTTTCTTT.

This clone has only a few counts. V is TRBV28 and J is TRBJ1-2; D may be TRBD1 (5 bases). CDR1 is MDHEN and CDR2 is SYDVKM in the germline V gene. V lost 6 bases and J 7 bases, leaving 18 bases between the germline ends. The CDR3 consists of 14 residues. CDR3 in DNA: TGTGCCAGCAGCATTAGGGCCAGGGTGGTTGGCTACACCTTC. Amino acids: CASSIRARVVGYTF.

This chain joins TRBV6-5 and TRBJ2-7; D might be TRBD1 (6 bases). The V gene lost 6 bases and the J gene lost 4 bases, with 13 bases spanning the gap. This CDR3 contains 13 residues. The germline V gene encodes CDR1 MNHEY and CDR2 SVGAGI. CDR3 in amino acids: CASSPRQVYEQYF. The CDR3 bases are TGTGCCAGCAGCCCGAGACAGGTATACGAGCAGTACTTC.

The J gene is TRBJ1-2, the V gene TRBV7-9; tentatively, D is TRBD1 (5 bases). Germline V CDR1 and CDR2: SEHNR, FQNEAQ (reference sequence). The CDR3 spans 13 residues. The V end was cut by 2 bases, the J end by 5 bases, with 9 bases between. The CDR3 DNA follows: TGTGCCAGCAGCTTAAGGGCAGGGTATGGCTACACCTTC. This gives the protein CASSLRAGYGYTF. The variable domain in full, completed from reference TRBV7-9 and TRBJ1-2, reads DTGVSQNPRHKITKRGQNVTFRCDPISEHNRLYWYRQTLGQGPEFLTYFQNEAQLEKSRLLSDRFSAERPKGSFSTLEIQRTEQGDSAMYLCASSLRAGYGYTFGSGTRLTVV.

V usage is TRBV7-9 and J usage is TRBJ2-1, with TRBD1 matching over 9 bases. The CDR3 runs to 16 residues. Trimming cost V 7 bases and J 2 bases; bases outside gene matches: 9. Germline CDR1 is SEHNR and CDR2 is FQNEAQ (reference sequence). This CDR3 is CASTDWTGDAYNEQFF. The CDR3 nucleotides read TGTGCCAGCACCGATTGGACAGGGGATGCCTACAATGAGCAGTTCTTC.

The chain links TRBV24-1 to TRBJ2-2, with D uncertain. Germline CDR1 is KGHDR and CDR2 is SFDVKD. The CDR3 sequence is 14 residues long. V was trimmed by 4 bases and J by 6 bases, leaving 11 bases between them. DNA for the CDR3: TGTGCCACCAGTGACCGTAACAGAGCCGGGGAGCTGTTTTTT. It codes for CATSDRNRAGELFF.

V gene TRBV5-1 combines with J gene TRBJ2-1, with 10 bases aligning to TRBD1. From germline, CDR1 is SGHRS and CDR2 YFSETQ. The junction had 10 bases not matched to a gene; V was cut back by 4 bases and J by 9 bases. The CDR3 is 15 amino acids. The chain's CDR3 is CASSGRQGAGGEQFF. The CDR3 DNA is TGCGCCAGCAGCGGAAGACAGGGGGCGGGTGGTGAGCAGTTCTTC. Full variable domain (remainder filled in from reference TRBV5-1 and TRBJ2-1): KAGVTQTPRYLIKTRGQQVTLSCSPISGHRSVSWYQQTPGQGLQFLFEYFSETQRNKGNFPGRFSGRQFSNSRSEMNVSTLELGDSALYLCASSGRQGAGGEQFFGPGTRLTVL.

The chain couples TRBV7-9 to TRBJ1-3; the D gene is possibly TRBD1 (5 bases). V lost 5 bases and J lost 4, with 9 bases in between. The CDR3 covers 13 residues. CDR1 and CDR2 from the germline V gene are SEHNR and FQNEAQ (reference sequence). The CDR3 sequence is CASSLGVGNTIYF. The CDR3 nucleotides are TGTGCCAGCAGCCTAGGGGTGGGAAACACCATATATTTT.